This T cell receptor beta chain is drawn from a study of CD4 T cells in relation to SARS-CoV-2 and coronaviruses. Whole-study context: TCR beta CDR3s were sequenced after roughly nine-day antigen culture of PBMCs. Whole-study findings and limits: Roughly 69% of donors had memory CD4+ clonotypes crossrecognizing SARS-CoV-2 and common cold coronavirus spike.

Comment on this clone: What it recognizes is unknown.

After removal of 5 bases from V and 6 bases from J, the junction contained 1 base not matched to a gene. Germline CDR1 is SGHAT and CDR2 is FQNNGV. The CDR3 loop spans 12 amino acids. Naive or memory CD4+ cells were cultured 1:1 with T cell-depleted PBMCs plus CEF. Naive and memory CD4+ T cells were cultured with CEF, then survey-sequenced. Profiled with immunoSEQ multiplex PCR; TCRdb holds only in-frame clones, not every one. The table has about 31,000 clones, over 60% seen once. V and J are TRBV11-2 and TRBJ2-1, with TRBD1 identical over 7 bases. Material: memory CD4+ T cells from PBMCs, cultured in vitro. The sequence was collected from an adult with COVID-19. This CDR3 is CASSRQGNEQFF. CDR3 in DNA: TGTGCCAGCAGCCGACAGGGCAATGAGCAGTTCTTC.